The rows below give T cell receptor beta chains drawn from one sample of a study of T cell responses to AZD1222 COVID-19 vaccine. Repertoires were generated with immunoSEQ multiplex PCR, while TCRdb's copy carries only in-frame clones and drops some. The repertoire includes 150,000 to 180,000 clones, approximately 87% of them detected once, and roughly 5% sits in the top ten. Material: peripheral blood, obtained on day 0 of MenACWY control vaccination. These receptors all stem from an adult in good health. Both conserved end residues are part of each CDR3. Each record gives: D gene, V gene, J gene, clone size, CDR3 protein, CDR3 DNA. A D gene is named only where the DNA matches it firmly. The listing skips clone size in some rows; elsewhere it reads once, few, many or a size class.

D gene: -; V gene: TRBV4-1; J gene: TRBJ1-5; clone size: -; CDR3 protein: CASSQNSSPDQPQHF; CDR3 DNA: TGCGCCAGCAGCCAAAACTCAAGTCCTGATCAGCCCCAGCATTTT
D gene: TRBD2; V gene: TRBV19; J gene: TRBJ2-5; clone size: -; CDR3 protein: CASSTRLAGAQETQYF; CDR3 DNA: TGTGCCAGTAGTACAAGACTAGCGGGGGCACAAGAGACCCAGTACTTC
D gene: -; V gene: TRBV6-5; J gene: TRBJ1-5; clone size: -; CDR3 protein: CASSLTRLQPQHF; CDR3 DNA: TGTGCCAGCAGTTTGACTCGGTTACAGCCCCAGCATTTT
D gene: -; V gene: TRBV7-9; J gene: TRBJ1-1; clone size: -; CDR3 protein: CASSPRDLANTEAFF; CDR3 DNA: TGTGCCAGCAGCCCGAGGGACCTAGCGAACACTGAAGCTTTCTTT
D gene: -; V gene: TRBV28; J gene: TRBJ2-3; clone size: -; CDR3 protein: CASSQASGGPPDTQYF; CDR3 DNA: TGTGCCAGCAGTCAGGCCTCGGGGGGCCCCCCAGATACGCAGTATTTT
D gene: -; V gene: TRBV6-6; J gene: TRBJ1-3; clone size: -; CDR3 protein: CASSRLGSGNTIYF; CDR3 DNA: TGTGCCAGCAGTCGCCTCGGGTCTGGAAACACCATATATTTT
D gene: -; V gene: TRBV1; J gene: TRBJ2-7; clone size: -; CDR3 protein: CTSSPRREGDEQYF; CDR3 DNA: TGCACCAGCAGCCCCCGGCGGGAGGGAGACGAGCAGTACTTC
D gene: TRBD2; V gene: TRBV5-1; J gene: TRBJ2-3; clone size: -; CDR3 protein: CASSSFGPSGGVRSDTQYF; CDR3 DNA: TGCGCCAGCAGCTCATTTGGTCCTAGCGGGGGGGTGCGGTCAGATACGCAGTATTTT
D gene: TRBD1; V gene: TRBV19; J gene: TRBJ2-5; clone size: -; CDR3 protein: CASSTSRQGEETQYF; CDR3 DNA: TGTGCCAGTAGTACCTCTCGCCAGGGGGAAGAGACCCAGTACTTC
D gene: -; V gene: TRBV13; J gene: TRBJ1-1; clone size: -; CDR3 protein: CASSLGLRSRKVNTEAFF; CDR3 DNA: TGTGCCAGCAGCTTAGGACTTCGCAGCCGAAAGGTTAACACTGAAGCTTTCTTT
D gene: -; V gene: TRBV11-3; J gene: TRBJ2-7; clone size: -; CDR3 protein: CASSFTLRNYEQYF; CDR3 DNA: TGTGCCAGCAGCTTCACCCTAAGGAACTACGAGCAGTACTTC
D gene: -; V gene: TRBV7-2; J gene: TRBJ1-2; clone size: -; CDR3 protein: CASSLVSTNYGYTF; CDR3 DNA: TGTGCCAGCAGCTTGGTCAGTACCAACTATGGCTACACCTTC
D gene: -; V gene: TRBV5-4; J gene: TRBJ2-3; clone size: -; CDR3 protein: CASRVVAESTTDTQYF; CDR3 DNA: TGTGCCAGCAGGGTTGTCGCGGAATCTACCACAGATACGCAGTATTTT
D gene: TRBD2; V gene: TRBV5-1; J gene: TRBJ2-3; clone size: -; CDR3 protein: CASSLGLAESTDTQYF; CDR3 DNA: TGCGCCAGCAGCTTGGGACTAGCGGAAAGCACAGATACGCAGTATTTT
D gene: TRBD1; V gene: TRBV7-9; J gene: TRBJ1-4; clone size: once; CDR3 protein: CASSREVEDRDEKLFF; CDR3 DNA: TGTGCCAGCAGCCGAGAGGTAGAGGACAGGGATGAAAAACTGTTTTTT
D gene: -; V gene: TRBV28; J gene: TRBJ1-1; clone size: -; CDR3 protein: CASSLWGDTEAFF; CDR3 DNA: TGTGCCAGCAGTTTATGGGGGGACACTGAAGCTTTCTTT
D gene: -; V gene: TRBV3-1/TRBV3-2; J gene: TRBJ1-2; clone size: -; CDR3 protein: CASSQSLGYGYTF; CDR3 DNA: TGTGCCAGCAGCCAGTCCTTGGGCTATGGCTACACCTTC
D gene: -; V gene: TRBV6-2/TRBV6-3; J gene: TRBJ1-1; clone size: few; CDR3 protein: CASSYSVREGTEAFF; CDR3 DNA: TGTGCCAGCAGTTACTCGGTCAGAGAGGGCACTGAAGCTTTCTTT
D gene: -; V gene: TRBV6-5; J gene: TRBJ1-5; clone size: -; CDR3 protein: CASSYSRESNQPQHF; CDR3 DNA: TGTGCCAGCAGTTACTCAAGGGAGAGCAATCAGCCCCAGCATTTT
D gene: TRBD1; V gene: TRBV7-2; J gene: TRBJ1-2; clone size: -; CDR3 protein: CASSPRDRESYGYTF; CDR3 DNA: TGTGCCAGCAGCCCCCGGGACAGGGAAAGCTATGGCTACACCTTC
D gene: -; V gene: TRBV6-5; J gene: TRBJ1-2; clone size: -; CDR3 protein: CASRLRGYGYTF; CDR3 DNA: TGTGCCAGCAGACTTAGGGGGTATGGCTACACCTTC
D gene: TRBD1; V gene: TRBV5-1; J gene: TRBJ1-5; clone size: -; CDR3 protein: CASSPGTGYQPQHF; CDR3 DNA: TGCGCCAGCAGCCCTGGGACAGGGTATCAGCCCCAGCATTTT
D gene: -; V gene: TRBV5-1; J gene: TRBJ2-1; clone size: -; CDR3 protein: CASSLGTYNEQFF; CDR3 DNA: TGCGCCAGCAGCTTGGGTACGTACAATGAGCAGTTCTTC
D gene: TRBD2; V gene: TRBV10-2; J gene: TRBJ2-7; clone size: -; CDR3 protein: CASSASSGYEQYF; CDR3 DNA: TGCGCCAGCAGTGCGTCTAGCGGCTACGAGCAGTACTTC
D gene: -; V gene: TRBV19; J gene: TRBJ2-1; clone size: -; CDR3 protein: CASSIDSPSYNEQFF; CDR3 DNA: TGTGCCAGTAGTATAGATTCTCCCTCCTACAATGAGCAGTTCTTC
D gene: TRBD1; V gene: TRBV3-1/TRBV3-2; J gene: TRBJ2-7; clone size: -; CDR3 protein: CASSQAGTGVYEQYF; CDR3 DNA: TGTGCCAGCAGCCAAGCCGGGACAGGGGTCTACGAGCAGTACTTC
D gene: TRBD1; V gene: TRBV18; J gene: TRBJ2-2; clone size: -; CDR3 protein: CASSPSTGSHTGELFF; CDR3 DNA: TGTGCCAGCTCACCGTCGACAGGGTCTCATACCGGGGAGCTGTTTTTT
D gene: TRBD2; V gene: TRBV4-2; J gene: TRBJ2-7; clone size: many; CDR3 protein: CASSREGLGSSYEQYF; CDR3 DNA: TGTGCCAGCAGCCGGGAAGGACTAGGGAGCTCCTACGAGCAGTACTTC
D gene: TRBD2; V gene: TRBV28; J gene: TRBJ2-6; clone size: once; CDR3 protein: CARCRLRGGPSGANVLTF; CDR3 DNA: TGTGCCCGCTGTCGCCTACGGGGGGGCCCCTCGGGGGCCAACGTCCTGACTTTC
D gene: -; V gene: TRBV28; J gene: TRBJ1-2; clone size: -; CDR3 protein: CASNGRGNGYTF; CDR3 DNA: TGTGCCAGCAACGGGAGGGGAAATGGCTACACCTTC
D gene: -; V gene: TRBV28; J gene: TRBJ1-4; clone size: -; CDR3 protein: CASGQSRAYNEKLFF; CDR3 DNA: TGTGCCAGCGGCCAGAGCAGGGCCTATAATGAAAAACTGTTTTTT
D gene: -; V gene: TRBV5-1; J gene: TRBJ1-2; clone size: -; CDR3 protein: CASTLQGRTTGYTF; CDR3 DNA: TGCGCCAGCACCCTTCAGGGGCGAACGACTGGCTACACCTTC
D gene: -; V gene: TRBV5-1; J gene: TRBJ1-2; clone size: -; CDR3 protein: CASSLNRAYGYTF; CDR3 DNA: TGCGCCAGCAGCTTGAACAGGGCCTATGGCTACACCTTC
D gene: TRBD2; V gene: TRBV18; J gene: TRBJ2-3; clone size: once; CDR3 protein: CASSRGGSADTQYF; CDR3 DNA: TGTGCCAGCTCACGGGGCGGGAGTGCAGATACGCAGTATTTT
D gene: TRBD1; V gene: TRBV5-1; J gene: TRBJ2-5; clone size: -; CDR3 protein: CASGQGDQETQYF; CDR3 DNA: TGCGCCAGCGGACAGGGTGACCAAGAGACCCAGTACTTC
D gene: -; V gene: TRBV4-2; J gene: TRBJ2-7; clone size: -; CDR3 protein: CASSQDRYAEGYF; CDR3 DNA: TGTGCCAGCAGCCAAGATAGGTACGCAGAAGGATACTTC
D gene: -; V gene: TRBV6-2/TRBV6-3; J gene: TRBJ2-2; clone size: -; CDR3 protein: CASSPRGAVNTGELFF; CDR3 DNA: TGTGCCAGCAGCCCTAGGGGGGCGGTGAACACCGGGGAGCTGTTTTTT
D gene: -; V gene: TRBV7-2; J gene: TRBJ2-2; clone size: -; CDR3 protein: CASSLYGNGELFF; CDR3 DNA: TGTGCCAGCAGCTTATACGGAAACGGGGAGCTGTTTTTT
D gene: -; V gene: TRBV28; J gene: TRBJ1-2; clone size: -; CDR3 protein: CASSQPPGGVYGYTF; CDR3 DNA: TGTGCCAGCAGTCAGCCGCCGGGGGGAGTCTATGGCTACACCTTC
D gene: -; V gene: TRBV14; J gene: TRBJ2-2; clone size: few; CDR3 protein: CASSGPPGRVVGELFF; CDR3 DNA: TGTGCCAGCAGCGGCCCACCGGGACGAGTTGTCGGGGAGCTGTTTTTT
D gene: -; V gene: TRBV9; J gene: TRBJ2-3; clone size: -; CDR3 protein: CASSAHLDVGTDTQYF; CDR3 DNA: TGTGCCAGCAGCGCCCACTTGGACGTGGGCACAGATACGCAGTATTTT
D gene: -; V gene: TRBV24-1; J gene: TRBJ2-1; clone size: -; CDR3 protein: CATSDKGTSSYNEQFF; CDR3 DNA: TGTGCCACCAGTGATAAGGGGACGAGCTCCTACAATGAGCAGTTCTTC
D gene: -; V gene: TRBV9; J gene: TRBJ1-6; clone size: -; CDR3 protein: CASSVGQAEGSPLHF; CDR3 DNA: TGTGCCAGCAGCGTAGGGCAGGCCGAAGGTTCACCCCTCCACTTT
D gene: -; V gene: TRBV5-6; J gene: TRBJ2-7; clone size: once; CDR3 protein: CASSIGTGTYEQYF; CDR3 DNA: TGTGCCAGCAGCATTGGGACGGGAACCTACGAGCAGTACTTC
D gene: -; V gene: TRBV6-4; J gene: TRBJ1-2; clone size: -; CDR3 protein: CASSDSLLGGPYGYTF; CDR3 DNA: TGTGCCAGCAGTGATTCGTTGCTGGGGGGTCCGTATGGCTACACCTTC
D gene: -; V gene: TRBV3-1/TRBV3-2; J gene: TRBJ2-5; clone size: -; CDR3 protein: CASSQDQQRFETQYF; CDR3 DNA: TGTGCCAGCAGCCAGGATCAACAAAGGTTTGAGACCCAGTACTTC
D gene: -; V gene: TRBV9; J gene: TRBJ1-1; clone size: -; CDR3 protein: CASSYRQSNTEAFF; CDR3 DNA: TGTGCCAGCAGCTACCGACAGTCGAACACTGAAGCTTTCTTT
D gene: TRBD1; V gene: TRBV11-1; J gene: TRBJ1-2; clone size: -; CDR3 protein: CASSRSGQGEYYTF; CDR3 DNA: TGTGCCAGCAGCCGATCGGGACAGGGGGAGTACTACACCTTC